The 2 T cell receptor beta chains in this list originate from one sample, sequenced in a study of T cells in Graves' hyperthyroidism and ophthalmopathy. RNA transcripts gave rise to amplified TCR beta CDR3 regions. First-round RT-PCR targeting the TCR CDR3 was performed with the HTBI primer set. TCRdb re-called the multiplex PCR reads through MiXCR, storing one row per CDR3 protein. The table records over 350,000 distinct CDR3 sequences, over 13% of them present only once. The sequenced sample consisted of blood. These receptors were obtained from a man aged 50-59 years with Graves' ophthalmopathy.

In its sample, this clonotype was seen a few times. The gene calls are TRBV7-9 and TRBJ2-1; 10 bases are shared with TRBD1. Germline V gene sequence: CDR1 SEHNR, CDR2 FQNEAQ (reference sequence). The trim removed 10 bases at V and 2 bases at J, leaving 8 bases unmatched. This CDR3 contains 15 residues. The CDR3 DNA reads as TGTGCCACCAACAGTGGGACAGGGGCCTACAATGAGCAGTTCTTC. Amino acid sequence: CATNSGTGAYNEQFF.

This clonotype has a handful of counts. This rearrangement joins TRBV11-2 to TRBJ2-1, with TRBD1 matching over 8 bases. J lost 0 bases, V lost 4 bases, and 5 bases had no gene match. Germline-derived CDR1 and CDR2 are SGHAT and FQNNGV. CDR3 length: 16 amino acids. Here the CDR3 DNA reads TGTGCCAGCAGCTCCCAGGGGGCGGGCTCCTACAATGAGCAGTTCTTC. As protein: CASSSQGAGSYNEQFF.